A single sample is the source of the 31 T cell receptor beta chains below, sequenced in a study of cytomegalovirus exposure and HLA in healthy donors. PCR involved 60 Vbeta and 13 Jbeta primers. The method was immunoSEQ multiplex PCR; TCRdb's version includes in-frame clones alone and lacks a portion of them. This repertoire comprises more than 100,000 clones; its ten largest clones make up roughly 3.5%. Material for sequencing was PBMCs. These receptors all come from a man aged 40-55 years in good health and CMV-seronegative.

V and J are TRBV19 and TRBJ2-5; TRBD1 is a possible D gene (5 bases). Germline V CDR1 and CDR2: LNHDA, SQIVND (reference sequence). V was shortened by 3 bases and J by 1 base, with 9 bases between the two germline ends. CDR3 length: 14 residues. The DNA for the CDR3 is TGTGCCAGTAGTATCCAGGGAATCCAAGAGACCCAGTACTTC. Its translation: CASSIQGIQETQYF.

The chain couples TRBV5-1 to TRBJ2-5, with no clear D. V dropped 0 bases and J dropped 5 bases, with 2 bases sitting between them. The germline CDR1 and CDR2 sequences are SGHRS and YFSETQ. This CDR3 is built from 11 residues. CDR3 in amino acids: CASSLAETQYF. The CDR3 nucleotides read TGCGCCAGCAGCTTGGCGGAGACCCAGTACTTC.

The J gene is TRBJ2-1, the V gene TRBV5-1, with 7 bases lining up with TRBD2. Germline assignment: CDR1 SGHRS and CDR2 YFSETQ. Trimming at V came to 0 bases and at J to 0 bases, leaving 0 bases not matched to a gene. The CDR3 runs 15 residues. This CDR3 reads CASSLGGGSYNEQFF. In DNA form, the CDR3 reads TGCGCCAGCAGCTTGGGGGGGGGCTCCTACAATGAGCAGTTCTTC.

The CDR3 spells CASSDRDKDTEAFF. The CDR3 bases are TGTGCCAGCAGCGACCGGGACAAAGACACTGAAGCTTTCTTT. The chain recombines TRBV25-1 with TRBJ1-1; a weak D match, TRBD1 (6 bases). The CDR3 covers 14 residues. The germline gives CDR1 MGHDK, CDR2 SYGVNS. Trimming removed 6 bases at V and 3 bases at J, with 14 bases between.

V and J are TRBV14 and TRBJ2-5; 8 positions match TRBD1. The junction had 17 bases not matched to a gene; V was cut back by 3 bases and J by 5 bases. This CDR3 region has 18 residues. From germline, CDR1 is SGHDN and CDR2 FVKESK. In DNA, the CDR3 is TGTGCCAGCAGCCAGGGGACAGGTGGGGACTGGCGCCAGGAGACCCAGTACTTC. Amino acid sequence: CASSQGTGGDWRQETQYF.

This chain connects TRBV15 to TRBJ1-4; no clear D gene. CDR3 size: 14 residues. V lost 6 bases to trimming and J lost 1 base, with 9 bases between them. The V gene's germline CDR1 is LNHNV and CDR2 YYDKDF (reference sequence). CDR3 sequence reads: CATRASRTNEKLFF. For the CDR3, the DNA is TGTGCCACCAGGGCTTCCAGAACTAATGAAAAACTGTTTTTT.

The rearrangement uses TRBV18 and TRBJ2-1; the match to TRBD1 covers 9 bases. Trimming cost V 3 bases and J 8 bases; bases outside gene matches: 8. CDR1 and CDR2 (germline): KGHSH, LQKENI. CDR3 length: 15 amino acids. CDR3 loop: CASSPNTGGFYEQFF. The DNA for the CDR3 is TGTGCCAGCTCACCCAATACAGGGGGCTTCTATGAGCAGTTCTTC. Variable domain in full (rest from reference TRBV18 and TRBJ2-1): NAGVMQNPRHLVRRRGQEARLRCSPMKGHSHVYWYRQLPEEGLKFMVYLQKENIIDESGMPKERFSAEFPKEGPSILRIQQVVRGDSAAYFCASSPNTGGFYEQFFGPGTRLTVL.

The chain uses TRBV5-6 and TRBJ2-6, with D perhaps TRBD1 (6 bases). This CDR3 has 15 residues. Trimming took off 1 base at V and 4 bases at J, with 9 bases between the two ends. CDR1 and CDR2 (germline): SGHDT, YYEEEE. CDR3 DNA: TGTGCCAGCAGCTTGACAGGGTTGGGGGCCAACGTCCTGACTTTC. Residues: CASSLTGLGANVLTF. Full variable domain (outside the CDR3, taken from reference TRBV5-6 and TRBJ2-6): DAGVTQSPTHLIKTRGQQVTLRCSPKSGHDTVSWYQQALGQGPQFIFQYYEEEERQRGNFPDRFSGHQFPNYSSELNVNALLLGDSALYLCASSLTGLGANVLTFGAGSRLTVL.

DNA for the CDR3: TGTGCCAGCAGCTCAGGACTAGCGGGAGCTGATGAGCAGTTCTTC. This encodes CASSSGLAGADEQFF. The chain uses TRBV7-2 and TRBJ2-1; TRBD2 aligns across 13 bases. CDR1 and CDR2 from the germline V gene are SGHTA and FQGNSA. J was trimmed by 8 bases and V by 4 bases; bases with no gene match: 5. The CDR3 is 15 residues long.

Remarks on this clone: Germline and junction disagree at one end, which may indicate a read error. The chain links TRBV7-9 to TRBJ1-4; 8 bases align to TRBD1. The length of the CDR3 is 15 residues. In germline, CDR1 is SEHNR, CDR2 FQNEAQ (reference sequence). The CDR3 loop reads CASSPVQGANEKLFF. The CDR3 nucleotides read TGTGCCAGCAGCCCAGTGCAGGGGGCTAACGAAAAACTGTTTTTT.

The chain links TRBV10-3 to TRBJ2-5; 16 nucleotides match TRBD2. The DNA matches TRBJ2-7 better at its end, which makes the J call doubtful. CDR3 length: 18 amino acids. In germline, CDR1 is ENHRY, CDR2 SYGVKD. Written as DNA, the CDR3 is TGTGCCATCAGTGAACGCTCGGGACTAGCGGGAGGGCTGAACGAGCAGTACTTC. It encodes CAISERSGLAGGLNEQYF.

The CDR3 protein is CASSLAIQGTGELFF. The CDR3, as DNA: TGTGCCAGCAGCTTAGCGATACAGGGGACCGGGGAGCTGTTTTTT. This chain uses TRBV7-2 with TRBJ2-2, with 7 bases fitting TRBD1. V lost 0 bases, J lost 5 bases, and 3 bases stayed unmatched. This CDR3 has 15 amino acids. Germline values: CDR1 SGHTA, CDR2 FQGNSA.

V gene TRBV5-1 combines with J gene TRBJ1-6; no firm D call. CDR3 size: 15 residues. From germline, CDR1 is SGHRS and CDR2 YFSETQ. Trimming removed 1 base at V and 3 bases at J, with 8 bases between. The CDR3 sequence is CASSLSTDYNSPLHF. The CDR3 coding sequence is TGCGCCAGCAGCTTGTCCACAGACTATAATTCACCCCTCCACTTT.

This clone is labeled medium-sized based on frequency. This rearrangement joins TRBV2 to TRBJ2-7; unclear D gene. The CDR3 has 14 amino acids. The germline CDR1 and CDR2 sequences are SNHLY and FYNNEI. V was cut by 6 bases and J by 2 bases, with 14 bases left in between. The CDR3 loop reads CASSEWSTTYEQYF. Written as DNA, the CDR3 is TGTGCCAGCAGCGAGTGGAGCACCACCTACGAGCAGTACTTC. The variable domain in full, completed from reference TRBV2 and TRBJ2-7, reads EPEVTQTPSHQVTQMGQEVILRCVPISNHLYFYWYRQILGQKVEFLVSFYNNEISEKSEIFDDQFSVERPDGSNFTLKIRSTKLEDSAMYFCASSEWSTTYEQYFGPGTRLTVT.

V is TRBV6-1 and J is TRBJ2-3; no clear D. This CDR3 spans 14 amino acids. V lost 4 bases, J lost 3 bases, and 11 bases lay in between. Germline-derived CDR1 and CDR2 are MNHNS and SASEGT. This CDR3 reads CASSAMWATDTQYF. The CDR3 bases are TGTGCCAGCAGTGCAATGTGGGCGACAGATACGCAGTATTTT.

The chain combines TRBV7-8 with TRBJ2-7; possible D gene TRBD2, 6 bases. V dropped 7 bases and J dropped 0 bases, with 16 bases sitting between them. CDR1 SGHVS and CDR2 FQNEAQ come from the germline V gene. The CDR3 spans 15 residues. The CDR3 loop reads CASNPTVTSSYEQYF. CDR3 DNA sequence: TGTGCCAGCAACCCGACCGTGACTAGCTCCTACGAGCAGTACTTC.

This chain links TRBV19 with TRBJ2-1, with 8 nucleotides matching TRBD2. The germline V gene has CDR1 LNHDA and CDR2 SQIVND (reference sequence). V shed 3 bases and J 9 bases; nucleotides not matched to a gene: 7. The CDR3 has 14 residues. CDR3 loop: CASSIYGTSFEQFF. CDR3 in DNA: TGTGCCAGTAGTATTTACGGGACTAGTTTTGAGCAGTTCTTC.

The chain joins TRBV2 to TRBJ1-2; maybe TRBD1 (6 bases). The CDR3 extends over 16 amino acids. CDR1 is SNHLY, CDR2 FYNNEI, per germline. Between the trimmed V and J ends, which lost 2 bases and 3 bases, there was a span of 16 bases. CDR3 sequence reads: CASSETSRGGHYGYTF. In DNA form, the CDR3 reads TGTGCCAGCAGTGAAACAAGTAGGGGGGGGCACTATGGCTACACCTTC.

The V call is TRBV19, the J call TRBJ2-7; 12 bases align to TRBD1. V gave up 11 bases and J gave up 4 bases; unmatched junction bases: 18. The germline gives CDR1 LNHDA, CDR2 SQIVND (reference sequence). CDR3 length: 17 residues. The CDR3 coding sequence is TGTGCCTCTAAAAAGGTGGGACAGGGGGCGCAGGATTACGAGCAGTACTTC. Its protein is CASKKVGQGAQDYEQYF.

With regard to this clone: A read error may account for a junction end that differs from germline. This CDR3 is also generated by other DNA sequences in the sample. The rearrangement links TRBV6-1 to TRBJ1-1; no firm D call. Germline CDR1 and CDR2: MNHNS and SASEGT. The CDR3 sequence is 12 residues long. DNA of the CDR3: TGCGCCAGCAGTGAATGGCCCACTGAAGCTTTCTTT. Amino acids: CASSEWPTEAFF.

The rearrangement uses TRBV7-9 and TRBJ2-1; 9 bases line up with TRBD1. CDR1 and CDR2 (germline): SEHNR, FQNEAQ (reference sequence). V lost 1 base and J lost 8; bases outside the gene matches: 9. The CDR3 length is 16 residues. The CDR3 region is CASSLGTGTGPDEQFF. For the CDR3, the DNA is TGTGCCAGCAGCTTAGGGACCGGGACAGGGCCTGATGAGCAGTTCTTC. The full variable domain, its missing parts supplied by reference TRBV7-9 and TRBJ2-1, is DTGVSQNPRHKITKRGQNVTFRCDPISEHNRLYWYRQTLGQGPEFLTYFQNEAQLEKSRLLSDRFSAERPKGSFSTLEIQRTEQGDSAMYLCASSLGTGTGPDEQFFGPGTRLTVL.

This chain joins TRBV30 and TRBJ1-2; 9 bases map to TRBD1. This CDR3 spans 13 amino acids. CDR1 and CDR2 (germline): GTSNPN, SVGIG (reference sequence). With V trimmed by 2 bases and J by 10 bases, 8 bases remained unmatched. The CDR3 region has the DNA TGTGCCTGGAGTTTCGGACAGGGGCTCCCCTACACCTTC. This gives the protein CAWSFGQGLPYTF.

The rearrangement joins TRBV6-4 to TRBJ2-1; D unclear. CDR3 size: 13 residues. Germline V gene sequence: CDR1 MRHNA, CDR2 SNTAGT. Trimming removed 10 bases from V and 5 bases from J, with 15 bases in between. CDR3 sequence reads: CATMSSGNNEQFF. The CDR3 nucleotides read TGTGCCACTATGTCGTCAGGAAACAATGAGCAGTTCTTC.

This chain uses TRBV27 with TRBJ2-7; 11 positions agree with TRBD2. The CDR3 spans 16 residues. Germline values: CDR1 MNHEY, CDR2 SMNVEV (reference sequence). The trim removed 1 base at V and 3 bases at J, leaving 5 bases unmatched. CDR3 DNA sequence: TGTGCCAGCAGTTTATATTATAGCGGGAGGGGCTACGAGCAGTACTTC. Translation: CASSLYYSGRGYEQYF.

In DNA, the CDR3 is TGTGCCAGCAGCGACGGGACTAGCGGACCCTACGAGCAGTACTTC. This encodes CASSDGTSGPYEQYF. V is TRBV9 and J is TRBJ2-7; 11 positions match TRBD2. The CDR3 is made up of 15 amino acids. CDR1 is SGDLS and CDR2 is YYNGEE in the germline V gene. V gave up 3 bases and J gave up 2 bases; unmatched junction bases: 4.

V and J are TRBV28 and TRBJ1-3; 7 nucleotides match TRBD1. This CDR3 is built from 15 residues. J lost 2 bases, V lost 4 bases, and 5 bases had no gene match. Germline CDR1 MDHEN, CDR2 SYDVKM. CDR3 residues: CASSSQTGTGNTIYF. In nucleotides, the CDR3 is TGTGCCAGCAGTTCCCAGACAGGGACTGGAAACACCATATATTTT.

The chain joins TRBV16 to TRBJ1-2; D is uncertain. This CDR3 has 15 residues. The germline V gene has CDR1 KGHSY and CDR2 FQNENV. V was shortened by 4 bases and J by 2 bases, with 14 bases between the two germline ends. CDR3 DNA sequence: TGTGCCAGCAGCCCTGGGGAGGGATTAAACTATGGCTACACCTTC. It yields the protein CASSPGEGLNYGYTF.

V usage is TRBV19 and J usage is TRBJ1-6; 9 bases map to TRBD1. Germline V gene lookup returns CDR1 LNHDA and CDR2 SQIVND (reference sequence). This CDR3 is 17 amino acids long. This CDR3 is CTHPQGTGQNQGSPLHF. The CDR3 nucleotides are TGTACACACCCACAAGGGACAGGGCAAAATCAAGGTTCACCCCTCCACTTT.

A remark on this clone: The same CDR3 is also encoded by other DNA sequences in this sample. The chain combines TRBV2 with TRBJ2-5, with 14 bases lining up with TRBD2. The CDR3 is made up of 15 amino acids. CDR1 is SNHLY, CDR2 FYNNEI, per germline. The V gene end was trimmed by 6 bases and the J gene end by 4 bases; junction bases not matched to a gene: 4. CDR3 in DNA: TGTGCCAGCAGCCGACTAGCGGGGGGGTTAGAGACCCAGTACTTC. Encoded protein: CASSRLAGGLETQYF.

V is TRBV2 and J is TRBJ1-5, with a possible D match to TRBD1 (5 bases). The CDR3 totals 14 residues. Germline CDR1 SNHLY, CDR2 FYNNEI. Trimming shortened V by 6 bases and J by 1 base, and 10 bases separated the two germline ends. CDR3 loop: CASSGGGSNQPQHF. The CDR3 nucleotides are TGTGCCAGCAGCGGGGGTGGGAGCAATCAGCCCCAGCATTTT.

V usage is TRBV27 and J usage is TRBJ2-7; 10 bases line up with TRBD2. J lost 2 bases, V lost 3 bases, and 4 bases had no gene match. The CDR3 totals 15 residues. Per the germline V gene, CDR1 is MNHEY and CDR2 is SMNVEV (reference sequence). The CDR3 DNA reads as TGTGCCAGCAGTTTTCAAGCGGGGGGGGCCTACGAGCAGTACTTC. Protein sequence: CASSFQAGGAYEQYF.